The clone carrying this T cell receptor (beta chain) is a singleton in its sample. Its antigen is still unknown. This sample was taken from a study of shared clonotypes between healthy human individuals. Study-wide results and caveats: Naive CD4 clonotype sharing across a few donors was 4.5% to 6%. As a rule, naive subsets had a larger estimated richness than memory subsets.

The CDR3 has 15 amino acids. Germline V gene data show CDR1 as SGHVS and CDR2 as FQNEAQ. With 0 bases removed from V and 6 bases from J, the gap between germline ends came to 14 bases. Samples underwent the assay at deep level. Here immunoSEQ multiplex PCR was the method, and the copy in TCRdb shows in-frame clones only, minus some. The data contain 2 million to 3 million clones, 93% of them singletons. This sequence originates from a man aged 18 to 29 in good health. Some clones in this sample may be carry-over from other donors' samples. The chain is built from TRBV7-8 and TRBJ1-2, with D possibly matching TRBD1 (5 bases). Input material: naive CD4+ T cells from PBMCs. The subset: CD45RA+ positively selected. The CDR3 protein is CASSLALWGVDGYTF. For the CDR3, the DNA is TGTGCCAGCAGCTTAGCGTTATGGGGGGTAGATGGCTACACCTTC. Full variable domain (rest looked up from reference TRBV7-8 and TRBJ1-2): GAGVSQSPRYKVAKRGQDVALRCDPISGHVSLFWYQQALGQGPEFLTYFQNEAQLDKSGLPSDRFFAERPEGSVSTLKIQRTQQEDSAVYLCASSLALWGVDGYTFGSGTRLTVV.